The next 7 T cell receptor beta chains were all read from a single sample in a study of cytomegalovirus exposure and HLA in healthy donors. Primers included in the PCR were 60 Vbeta and 13 Jbeta primers. TCRdb's copy holds only in-frame clones and misses some; the assay was immunoSEQ multiplex PCR. The sample holds about 90,000 clones, roughly three fifths seen once. Sequenced input: PBMCs. The source of these receptors is a man between 25 and 39 years old in good health and CMV-seronegative.

The chain's CDR3 is CSVGPTSSGEQYF. The CDR3 DNA sequence: TGCAGCGTTGGCCCTACCTCTAGCGGCGAGCAGTACTTC. The chain carries TRBV29-1 and TRBJ2-7, with 7 bases aligning to TRBD2. The V gene end was trimmed by 4 bases and the J gene end by 6 bases; junction bases not matched to a gene: 9. The CDR3 extends over 13 amino acids. The germline gives CDR1 SQVTM, CDR2 ANQGSEA.

This chain connects TRBV2 to TRBJ2-5; TRBD1 might be the D (6 bases). The V end lost 0 bases, the J end lost 4 bases, and 9 bases lay between the germline ends. Germline lookup yields CDR1 SNHLY and CDR2 FYNNEI. This CDR3 comprises 14 residues. CDR3 nucleotides: TGTGCCAGCAGTGAAGCCAGGGGCCGAGAGACCCAGTACTTC. It encodes CASSEARGRETQYF.

This clone was observed a handful of times. The DNA of the CDR3 is TGTGCCAGCAGCGCACACGCCAGAGGCATTCAGTACTTC. Amino acids: CASSAHARGIQYF. V usage is TRBV7-3 and J usage is TRBJ2-4; D gene uncertain. Trimming took off 5 bases at V and 9 bases at J, with 14 bases between the two ends. CDR3 size: 13 residues. Germline values: CDR1 SGHTA, CDR2 FQGTGA.

The chain links TRBV7-2 to TRBJ1-2; D unresolved. The V end was cut by 2 bases, the J end by 2 bases, with 9 bases between. The germline gives CDR1 SGHTA, CDR2 FQGNSA. The CDR3 consists of 14 residues. CDR3 nucleotide sequence: TGTGCCAGCAGCTTACTGACAAGGAACTATGGCTACACCTTC. The encoded protein is CASSLLTRNYGYTF.

The rearrangement joins TRBV19 to TRBJ2-1; 11 bases fit TRBD2. Germline V lookup: CDR1 LNHDA, CDR2 SQIVND (reference sequence). V lost 4 bases to trimming and J lost 2 bases; unmatched junction nucleotides: 7. The CDR3 has 17 residues. The CDR3 spells CASSTHGLAGAYNEQFF. CDR3 nucleotide sequence: TGTGCCAGTAGTACCCACGGACTAGCGGGCGCCTACAATGAGCAGTTCTTC.

This chain uses TRBV27 with TRBJ2-1; 10 positions match TRBD2. The CDR3 runs 15 residues. Germline CDR1 reads MNHEY; CDR2 reads SMNVEV (reference sequence). V lost 6 bases, J lost 3 bases, and 5 bases stayed unmatched. The CDR3 DNA reads TGTGCCAGCAGGGCCGGGACTAGCGACTACAATGAGCAGTTCTTC. Translating gives CASRAGTSDYNEQFF.

Turning to this clone: The germline gene is not matched at one end of the junction; a read error may be the cause. The gene calls are TRBV7-7 and TRBJ2-1; maybe TRBD2 (6 bases). CDR3 length: 13 residues. CDR1 and CDR2 (germline): SSHAT, FNYEAQ (reference sequence). The CDR3 coding sequence is TGTGCTAGCAGCTTTGCGGGGAACAATGAGCAGTTCTTC. Protein: CASSFAGNNEQFF.